Presented here are 10 T cell receptor beta chains from one specimen sequenced in a study of blood T cell repertoires in COVID-19. Data came from immunoSEQ multiplex PCR; TCRdb stores just in-frame clones and leaves some out. This sample has about 130,000 clones, with around 70% found just once. Sequenced input: peripheral blood. These receptors were collected from a man older than 75 with COVID-19, enrolled during active disease.

The chain recombines TRBV27 with TRBJ1-2; 10 positions match TRBD1. The junction had 5 bases not matched to a gene; V was cut back by 6 bases and J by 4 bases. The length of the CDR3 is 14 residues. Germline V gene data show CDR1 as MNHEY and CDR2 as SMNVEV (reference sequence). CDR3 nucleotides: TGTGCCAGCAGGGGACAGGGGCGTTTCTATGGCTACACCTTC. Translated: CASRGQGRFYGYTF.

This clone is a singleton in its sample. The V call is TRBV4-1, the J call TRBJ2-1; 12 bases line up with TRBD2. The CDR3 loop spans 16 amino acids. V was clipped by 4 bases and J by 6 bases; unmatched bases: 7. Looked up from germline, CDR1 is MGHRA and CDR2 is YSYEKL. CDR3 protein: CASSPLLAGGPNEQFF. In nucleotides, the CDR3 is TGCGCCAGCAGCCCGTTGCTAGCGGGAGGGCCCAATGAGCAGTTCTTC.

In this sample, this clone turned up once. The genes are TRBV28 and TRBJ2-7; D possibly corresponds to TRBD2 (6 bases). Trimming shortened V by 6 bases and J by 0 bases, and 12 bases separated the two germline ends. The CDR3 runs 14 residues. CDR1 is MDHEN and CDR2 is SYDVKM in the germline V gene. CDR3 sequence reads: CASSWDLSSYEQYF. The CDR3 DNA is TGTGCCAGCAGCTGGGACTTGAGCTCCTACGAGCAGTACTTC.

The chain couples TRBV9 to TRBJ2-1; possibly TRBD2 for D (5 bases). The CDR3 runs to 19 residues. Trimming took off 2 bases at V and 0 bases at J, with 21 bases between the two ends. Germline values: CDR1 SGDLS, CDR2 YYNGEE. The CDR3 region is CASSVRGSRGGSSYNEQFF. The CDR3 coding sequence is TGTGCCAGCAGCGTTCGGGGTTCTAGAGGCGGGTCCTCCTACAATGAGCAGTTCTTC.

The gene calls are TRBV6-4 and TRBJ1-5; perhaps TRBD1 as D (5 bases). V was cut by 4 bases and J by 8 bases, with 15 bases left in between. CDR1 and CDR2 from the germline V gene are MRHNA and SNTAGT. The CDR3 has 14 amino acids. Written as DNA, the CDR3 is TGTGCCAGCAGTGTTCAGGGCCCGGGGGAGCCCCAGCATTTT. It yields the protein CASSVQGPGEPQHF.

J is TRBJ2-7 and V is TRBV4-1, with 9 nucleotides matching TRBD1. The ends lost 4 bases at V and 6 bases at J; junction bases unmatched: 13. CDR1 is MGHRA, CDR2 YSYEKL, per germline. The CDR3 consists of 16 residues. CDR3 in DNA: TGCGCCAGCAGCCCCCGGGACAGGGTTGGTCGTACCGAGCAGTACTTC. Translation: CASSPRDRVGRTEQYF.

The gene calls are TRBV2 and TRBJ2-7; D is ambiguous. The germline V and J ends were trimmed by 4 bases and 7 bases, with 5 bases remaining between them. This CDR3 contains 10 residues. The germline gives CDR1 SNHLY, CDR2 FYNNEI. CDR3 sequence reads: CASSGVEQYF. In DNA form, the CDR3 reads TGTGCCAGCAGTGGAGTGGAGCAGTACTTC.

This clone has a single count. The rearrangement joins TRBV6-5 to TRBJ1-1; 9 nucleotides match TRBD1. Trimming at V came to 6 bases and at J to 4 bases, leaving 3 bases not matched to a gene. Looked up from germline, CDR1 is MNHEY and CDR2 is SVGAGI. The length of the CDR3 is 13 residues. In DNA form, the CDR3 reads TGTGCCAGCAGATCGGACAGGGGCACTGAAGCTTTCTTT. Its translation is CASRSDRGTEAFF.

J is TRBJ2-2 and V is TRBV5-1; 11 bases are shared with TRBD2. CDR1 is SGHRS and CDR2 is YFSETQ in the germline V gene. The CDR3 spans 16 residues. Germline trimming cut 0 bases from V and 4 bases from J; bases unmatched to any gene: 2. The CDR3 reads CASSLAGTSGTGELFF. The DNA for the CDR3 is TGCGCCAGCAGCTTGGCAGGGACTAGCGGCACCGGGGAGCTGTTTTTT. Full variable domain (missing parts from reference TRBV5-1 and TRBJ2-2): KAGVTQTPRYLIKTRGQQVTLSCSPISGHRSVSWYQQTPGQGLQFLFEYFSETQRNKGNFPGRFSGRQFSNSRSEMNVSTLELGDSALYLCASSLAGTSGTGELFFGEGSRLTVL.

The chain recombines TRBV6-5 with TRBJ2-7; 8 bases map to TRBD1. CDR3 length: 15 amino acids. CDR1 and CDR2 from the germline V gene are MNHEY and SVGAGI. The junction had 8 bases not matched to a gene; V was cut back by 6 bases and J by 1 base. The CDR3 reads CASRRDRSGSYEQYF. In DNA form, the CDR3 reads TGTGCCAGCAGGCGGGACAGGTCGGGTTCCTACGAGCAGTACTTC.